This TCR beta chain comes out of a study of CD8 T cells in ankylosing spondylitis. Study findings and constraints: Disease-linked clones bore a CD8+ phenotype and were relatively rare in peripheral blood. A TCR beta motif of about eight highly homologous variants seemed to mark ankylosing spondylitis blood.

The ends lost 5 bases at V and 5 bases at J; junction bases unmatched: 9. The CDR3 spans 14 residues. Germline assignment: CDR1 SGHTA and CDR2 FQGNSA. Construction of TCR beta libraries was performed using quantitative 5'-RACE with molecular barcodes. TCRdb used MiXCR to reprocess the 5' RACE reads, holding one entry per CDR3 protein. The sample includes about 540,000 distinct CDR3 sequences, roughly 13% of them seen just once. This clonotype was detected only a few times. Antigen unknown. The clonotype originates from a male donor with ankylosing spondylitis. This chain links TRBV7-2 with TRBJ2-7, with 7 bases identical to TRBD1. The sequenced sample consisted of blood, either unsorted or a sorted T cell fraction (not recorded which). Here the CDR3 reads CASSPHPQGHEQYF. CDR3 nucleotide sequence: TGTGCCAGCAGCCCTCACCCACAGGGGCACGAGCAGTACTTC.